Listed here are 25 T cell receptor beta chains from one sample, sequenced in a study of blood T cell repertoires in COVID-19. The table came from immunoSEQ multiplex PCR; TCRdb's copy has only in-frame clones and leaves some out. The sample lists about 240,000 clones; 75% to 90% were seen once. The sample comprised PBMCs or T cells enriched from blood (not recorded which). These receptors all stem from a man aged 40-55 years who had recovered from COVID-19.

The chain joins TRBV19 to TRBJ1-1, with TRBD1 matching over 9 bases. CDR1 LNHDA and CDR2 SQIVND come from the germline V gene (reference sequence). The CDR3 runs 16 residues. Losses at the gene ends were 3 bases for V and 13 bases for J; bases not matched to a gene: 18. The CDR3 reads CASSMEAGTGSLGRFF. The CDR3 DNA sequence: TGTGCCAGTAGTATGGAGGCGGGGACAGGGTCATTGGGGCGTTTCTTT.

This chain joins TRBV7-2 and TRBJ1-3; 8 bases line up with TRBD1. This CDR3 is 15 amino acids long. Trimming cost V 8 bases and J 2 bases; bases outside gene matches: 8. Germline V lookup: CDR1 SGHTA, CDR2 FQGNSA. Here the CDR3 reads CASRRGHQAGNTIYF. The CDR3 DNA reads TGTGCCAGCCGCAGGGGGCATCAGGCTGGAAACACCATATATTTT.

The chain carries TRBV19 and TRBJ2-5; D perhaps matches TRBD1 (6 bases). The length of the CDR3 is 15 residues. Per germline, CDR1 LNHDA and CDR2 SQIVND (reference sequence). Trimming removed 4 bases from V and 5 bases from J, with 17 bases in between. CDR3 sequence: CASSTTGTKGETQYF. The CDR3 DNA reads as TGTGCCAGTAGTACAACCGGGACAAAAGGGGAGACCCAGTACTTC.

This chain joins TRBV30 and TRBJ2-1, with 8 bases aligning to TRBD1. The CDR3 has 15 residues. V shed 3 bases, J shed 5 bases, and the junction held 9 bases outside the gene matches. CDR1 is GTSNPN, CDR2 SVGIG, per germline (reference sequence). The CDR3 protein is CAWSWGQGAHNEQFF. DNA for the CDR3: TGTGCCTGGAGCTGGGGGCAGGGGGCCCACAATGAGCAGTTCTTC.

The chain joins TRBV6-5 to TRBJ1-5, with 7 bases identical to TRBD1. The CDR3 extends over 15 amino acids. Germline V gene sequence: CDR1 MNHEY, CDR2 SVGAGI. V lost 6 bases and J lost 4; bases outside the gene matches: 9. In DNA, the CDR3 is TGTGCCAGCAGCCCCGCGACAGGGCGTAATCAGCCCCAGCATTTT. It encodes CASSPATGRNQPQHF.

This CDR3 reads CSVVESEGSPYEQYF. The CDR3 DNA is TGCAGCGTTGTCGAGTCGGAGGGAAGTCCCTACGAGCAGTACTTC. This sequence joins TRBV29-1 and TRBJ2-7, with D perhaps TRBD2 (6 bases). Germline lookup yields CDR1 SQVTM and CDR2 ANQGSEA. The CDR3 length is 15 residues. Trimming took off 4 bases at V and 2 bases at J, with 18 bases between the two ends.

The chain employs TRBV7-2 and TRBJ1-2; D unresolved. The ends were cut back, 0 bases at V and 3 bases at J, with 11 bases in the middle. This CDR3 comprises 15 residues. Germline-derived CDR1 and CDR2 are SGHTA and FQGNSA. The CDR3 loop reads CASSLASGTYYGYTF. The CDR3 bases are TGTGCCAGCAGCTTAGCTTCGGGAACCTACTATGGCTACACCTTC.

The genes are TRBV11-2 and TRBJ2-3; 10 positions match TRBD2. V gave up 4 bases and J gave up 4 bases; unmatched junction bases: 8. This CDR3 is 16 amino acids long. CDR1 is SGHAT and CDR2 is FQNNGV in the germline V gene. The CDR3 reads CASSSLAGLRADTQYF. The DNA of the CDR3 is TGTGCCAGCAGCTCACTAGCGGGACTAAGGGCAGATACGCAGTATTTT.

This clone was detected only a few times. The V call is TRBV5-8, the J call TRBJ1-1; a weak D match, TRBD1 (5 bases). Germline V lookup: CDR1 SGHTS, CDR2 YDEGEE. The CDR3 extends over 20 amino acids. V lost 1 base and J lost 5, with 30 bases in between. The CDR3 DNA is TGTGCCAGCAGCTTGACTCGGGGGGTCGGGATAATAGGTCTCCGGACTGAAGCTTTCTTT. Translated, it gives CASSLTRGVGIIGLRTEAFF. Looking up the rest from reference TRBV5-8 and TRBJ1-1 gives the full variable domain: EAGVTQSPTHLIKTRGQQATLRCSPISGHTSVYWYQQALGLGLQFLLWYDEGEERNRGNFPPRFSGRQFPNYSSELNVNALELEDSALYLCASSLTRGVGIIGLRTEAFFGQGTRLTVV.

The J gene is TRBJ1-1, the V gene TRBV5-1; D remains ambiguous. The CDR3 has 15 amino acids. CDR1 is SGHRS, CDR2 YFSETQ, per germline. Trimming cost V 0 bases and J 6 bases, with 15 bases left between them. The CDR3 sequence: CASSLAPGYRAEAFF. The CDR3 region has the DNA TGCGCCAGCAGCTTGGCCCCGGGGTATCGCGCTGAAGCTTTCTTT.

This chain uses TRBV5-1 with TRBJ2-7, with TRBD1 identical over 9 bases. Germline CDR1 reads SGHRS; CDR2 reads YFSETQ. The junction had 7 bases not matched to a gene; V was cut back by 3 bases and J by 6 bases. CDR3 length: 14 amino acids. The CDR3 loop is CASSSGQGKGEQYF. The CDR3 DNA follows: TGCGCCAGCAGCTCCGGACAGGGGAAAGGCGAGCAGTACTTC.

The chain carries TRBV6-2 or TRBV6-3 and TRBJ2-7; TRBD2 matches 7 bases. V was clipped by 6 bases and J by 6 bases; unmatched bases: 11. Germline assignment: CDR1 MNHEY and CDR2 SVGEGT. This CDR3 region has 14 residues. CDR3 region: CASSPWTSLREQYF. For the CDR3, the DNA is TGTGCCAGCAGCCCATGGACTAGTCTTCGCGAGCAGTACTTC.

The V call is TRBV5-1, the J call TRBJ2-2; D ambiguous. The CDR3 runs to 17 residues. Looked up from germline, CDR1 is SGHRS and CDR2 is YFSETQ. Trimming pared 3 bases from V and 4 bases from J, leaving 19 bases between. CDR3 protein: CASSSKSERAPTGELFF. The CDR3 nucleotides are TGCGCCAGCAGCTCCAAAAGCGAGAGAGCCCCCACCGGGGAGCTGTTTTTT.

CDR3 DNA sequence: TGTGCCAGCAGCTTAAGGGGCGAAAATTCACCCCTCCACTTT. Translation: CASSLRGENSPLHF. The gene calls are TRBV13 and TRBJ1-6; a possible D gene is TRBD1 (5 bases). Germline V gene data show CDR1 as PRHDT and CDR2 as FYEKMQ (reference sequence). The CDR3 runs to 14 residues. V was cut by 2 bases and J by 7 bases, with 9 bases left in between.

The CDR3: CASRFTGQDYGYTF. The CDR3 DNA is TGTGCCAGTAGGTTCACGGGACAGGACTATGGCTACACCTTC. The V gene is TRBV19, the J gene TRBJ1-2; 8 nucleotides line up with TRBD1. This CDR3 comprises 14 residues. The germline V gene has CDR1 LNHDA and CDR2 SQIVND (reference sequence). Trimming at V came to 6 bases and at J to 3 bases, leaving 6 bases not matched to a gene.

The CDR3 reads CASILGRINYGYTF. CDR3 coding DNA: TGTGCCAGCATACTAGGGAGAATAAACTATGGCTACACCTTC. The V gene is TRBV27, the J gene TRBJ1-2; D call uncertain. The CDR3 has 14 residues. Germline V gene data show CDR1 as MNHEY and CDR2 as SMNVEV (reference sequence). Trimming removed 7 bases from V and 2 bases from J, with 14 bases in between.

The rearrangement links TRBV7-2 to TRBJ2-2; D is possibly TRBD1 (5 bases). Trimming stripped 4 bases from V and 6 bases from J, with 12 bases between. The CDR3 runs to 14 residues. Germline V CDR1 and CDR2: SGHTA, FQGNSA. The DNA of the CDR3 is TGTGCCAGCAGCTCGCGGACACAGGCCGGGGAGCTGTTTTTT. Residues: CASSSRTQAGELFF.

The chain couples TRBV3-1 (or the pseudogene TRBV3-2) to TRBJ2-2; the D gene is possibly TRBD2 (7 bases). V lost 6 bases and J 6 bases, leaving 17 bases between the germline ends. Germline CDR1 LGHDT, CDR2 YNNKEL (reference sequence). The CDR3 covers 15 residues. CDR3 sequence (DNA): TGTGCCAGCAGGCAATCACTAGGGGGGGCCGGGGAGCTGTTTTTT. This codes for CASRQSLGGAGELFF.

The chain has TRBV9 and TRBJ2-3, with 8 positions matching TRBD2. The V and J ends lost 4 bases and 0 bases, in that order; junction bases with no gene match: 4. Germline CDR1 SGDLS, CDR2 YYNGEE. This CDR3 region has 15 residues. The CDR3 DNA reads as TGTGCCAGCAGCATACTAGCGGAGAGCACAGATACGCAGTATTTT. It codes for CASSILAESTDTQYF. Filled out from reference TRBV9 and TRBJ2-3, the complete variable domain reads DSGVTQTPKHLITATGQRVTLRCSPRSGDLSVYWYQQSLDQGLQFLIQYYNGEERAKGNILERFSAQQFPDLHSELNLSSLELGDSALYFCASSILAESTDTQYFGPGTRLTVL.

This chain links TRBV18 with TRBJ1-2; D might be TRBD1 (6 bases). V lost 4 bases, J lost 2 bases, and 11 bases lay in between. The length of the CDR3 is 14 residues. CDR1 KGHSH and CDR2 LQKENI come from the germline V gene. CDR3 nucleotides: TGTGCCAGCTCACAAGGACAGTCAAACTATGGCTACACCTTC. It codes for CASSQGQSNYGYTF.

The chain employs TRBV11-2 and TRBJ2-1; 8 bases align to TRBD2. CDR1 and CDR2 (germline): SGHAT, FQNNGV. V trimming: 2 bases; J trimming: 2 bases; junction bases outside the gene matches: 8. The CDR3 has 17 amino acids. The DNA for the CDR3 is TGTGCCAGCAGCTTATCGGCGGGAGGTTTCCCCTACAATGAGCAGTTCTTC. It is translated as CASSLSAGGFPYNEQFF.

The chain is built from TRBV12-5 and TRBJ1-2; TRBD1 matches at 11 bases. The CDR3 is 19 residues long. Germline trimming cut 4 bases from V and 3 bases from J; bases unmatched to any gene: 16. Germline CDR1 and CDR2: LGHNT and FRNRAP. In DNA, the CDR3 is TGTGCTAGTGGTTCTCCGGACAGGGGGCAACCCAATACTTACTATGGCTACACCTTC. As protein: CASGSPDRGQPNTYYGYTF.

V is TRBV5-8 and J is TRBJ1-3; the match to TRBD1 covers 7 bases. Germline CDR1 SGHTS, CDR2 YDEGEE. The CDR3 extends over 15 amino acids. V trimming: 4 bases; J trimming: 2 bases; junction bases outside the gene matches: 6. CDR3 residues: CASSRSQGAGNTIYF. In DNA, the CDR3 is TGTGCCAGCAGCCGATCGCAGGGGGCTGGAAACACCATATATTTT.

The chain carries TRBV5-6 and TRBJ2-7, with 11 bases aligning to TRBD2. Germline assignment: CDR1 SGHDT and CDR2 YYEEEE. After removal of 2 bases from V and 5 bases from J, the junction contained 6 bases not matched to a gene. This CDR3 has 15 amino acids. CDR3 in DNA: TGTGCCAGCAGCTTTACACTAGCGGGGGCCCACGAGCAGTACTTC. Translating it yields CASSFTLAGAHEQYF.

V usage is TRBV7-2 and J usage is TRBJ2-1; D unresolved. The germline V and J ends were trimmed by 3 bases and 4 bases, with 7 bases remaining between them. CDR1 and CDR2 (germline): SGHTA, FQGNSA. This CDR3 region has 13 residues. The CDR3 reads CASSFDTYNEQFF. The CDR3 nucleotides read TGTGCCAGCAGCTTTGACACTTACAATGAGCAGTTCTTC.